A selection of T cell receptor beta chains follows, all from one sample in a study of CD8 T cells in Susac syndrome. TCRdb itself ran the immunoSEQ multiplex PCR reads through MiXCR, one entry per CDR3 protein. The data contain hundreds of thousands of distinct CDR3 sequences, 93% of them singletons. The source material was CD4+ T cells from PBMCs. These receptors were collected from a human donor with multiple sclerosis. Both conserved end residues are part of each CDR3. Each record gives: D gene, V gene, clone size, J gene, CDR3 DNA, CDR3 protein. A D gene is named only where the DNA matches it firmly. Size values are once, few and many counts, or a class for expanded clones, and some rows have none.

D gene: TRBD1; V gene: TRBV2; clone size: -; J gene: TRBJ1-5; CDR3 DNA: TGTGCCAGCAGGGCGACAGGGGTCGGGCAGCCCCAGCATTTT; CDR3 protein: CASRATGVGQPQHF
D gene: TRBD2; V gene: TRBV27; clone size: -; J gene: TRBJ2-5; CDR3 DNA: TGTGCCAGCAGCCCGAGCGGGGGGGCCTTCAGAGAGACCCAGTACTTC; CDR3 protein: CASSPSGGAFRETQYF
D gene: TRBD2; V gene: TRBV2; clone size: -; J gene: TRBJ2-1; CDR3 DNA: TGTGCCAGCAGAGGGACTAGCGGGATACGGAGTCAGTTCTTC; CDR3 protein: CASRGTSGIRSQFF
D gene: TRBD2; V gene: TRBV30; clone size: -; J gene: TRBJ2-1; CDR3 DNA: TGTGCCTGGAGGGTGGGGACTAGCGGGAGAGGCCCCTACAATGAGCAGTTCTTC; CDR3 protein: CAWRVGTSGRGPYNEQFF
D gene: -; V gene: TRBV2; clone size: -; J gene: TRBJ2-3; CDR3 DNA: TGTGCCAGCAGGAGGGACGGAGGCACAGATACGCAGTATTTT; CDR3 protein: CASRRDGGTDTQYF
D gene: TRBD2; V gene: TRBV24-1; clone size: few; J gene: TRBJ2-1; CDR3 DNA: TGTGCCACCAGTGTAACTAGCGGGAGCTCTGAGCAGTTCTTC; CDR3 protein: CATSVTSGSSEQFF
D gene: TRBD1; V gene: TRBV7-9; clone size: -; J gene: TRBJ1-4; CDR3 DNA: TGTGCCAGCAGCTCCTCCGGGACAGGGGTGGAAAAACTGTTTTTT; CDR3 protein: CASSSSGTGVEKLFF
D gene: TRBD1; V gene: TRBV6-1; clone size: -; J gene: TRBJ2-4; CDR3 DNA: TGTGCCAGCAGCCCCCGGGACAGGAGCATTCAGTACTTC; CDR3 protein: CASSPRDRSIQYF
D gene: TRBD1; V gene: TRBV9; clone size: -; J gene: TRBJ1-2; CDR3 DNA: TGTGCCAGCAGCTTGGACAGGGGGGATGGCTACACCTTC; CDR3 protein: CASSLDRGDGYTF
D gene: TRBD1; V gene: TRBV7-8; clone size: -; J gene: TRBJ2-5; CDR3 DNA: TGTGCCAGCAGCTTGCAGGGGGTCCAAGAGACCCAGTACTTC; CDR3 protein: CASSLQGVQETQYF
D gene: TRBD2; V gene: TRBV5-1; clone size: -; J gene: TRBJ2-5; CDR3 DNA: TGCGCCAGCAGCCCCAAGGGAGGGAGTCCGGAGACCCAGTACTTC; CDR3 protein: CASSPKGGSPETQYF
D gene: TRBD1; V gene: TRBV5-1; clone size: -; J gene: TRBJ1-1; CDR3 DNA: TGCGCCAGCAGCCCGTCCCAGGGGGAGAACACTGAAGCTTTCTTT; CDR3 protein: CASSPSQGENTEAFF
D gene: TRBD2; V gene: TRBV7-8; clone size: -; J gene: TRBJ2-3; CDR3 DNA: TGTGCCAGCAGCTACAGTTGGCGGGGGGGTAACACAGATACGCAGTATTTT; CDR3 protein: CASSYSWRGGNTDTQYF
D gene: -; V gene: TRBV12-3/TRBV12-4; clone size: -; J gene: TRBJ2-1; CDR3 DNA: TGTGCCAGCAGAAGAGCCCGCTACAATGAGCAGTTCTTC; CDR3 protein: CASRRARYNEQFF
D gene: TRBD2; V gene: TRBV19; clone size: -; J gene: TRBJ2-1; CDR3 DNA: TGTGCCACCGGGACTAGCGGTTACAATGAGCAGTTCTTC; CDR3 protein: CATGTSGYNEQFF
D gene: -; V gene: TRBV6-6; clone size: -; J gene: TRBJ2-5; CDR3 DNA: TGTGCCAGCAGTTATTCCTTGTACCAAGAGACCCAGTACTTC; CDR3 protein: CASSYSLYQETQYF
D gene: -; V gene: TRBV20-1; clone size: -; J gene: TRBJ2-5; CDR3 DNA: TGCAGTGCTAGAGATCCATTCCGCCAAGAGACCCAGTACTTC; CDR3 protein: CSARDPFRQETQYF
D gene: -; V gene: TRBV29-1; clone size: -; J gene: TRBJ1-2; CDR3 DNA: TGCAGCGTAGAACAGGGTGGCTATGGCTACACCTTC; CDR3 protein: CSVEQGGYGYTF
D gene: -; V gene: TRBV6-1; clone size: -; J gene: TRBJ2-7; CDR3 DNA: TGTGCCAGCAGTGGGCTGGGCTCCTACGAGCAGTACTTC; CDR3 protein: CASSGLGSYEQYF
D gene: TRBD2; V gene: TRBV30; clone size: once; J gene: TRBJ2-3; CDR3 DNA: TGTGCCTGGACGGGGGGTAGGCCTAGCACAGATACGCAGTATTTT; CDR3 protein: CAWTGGRPSTDTQYF
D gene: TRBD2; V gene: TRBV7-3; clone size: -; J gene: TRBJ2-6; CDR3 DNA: TGTGCCAGCAGCACCCTAGCGGGCTTTTACCCCTCTGGGGCCAACGTCCTGACTTTC; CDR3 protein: CASSTLAGFYPSGANVLTF
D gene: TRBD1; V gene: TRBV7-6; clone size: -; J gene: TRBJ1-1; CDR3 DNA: TGTGCCAGCAGCCCTAAATCGGGGACAGGGGGCTTGAGGACTGAAGCTTTCTTT; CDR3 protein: CASSPKSGTGGLRTEAFF
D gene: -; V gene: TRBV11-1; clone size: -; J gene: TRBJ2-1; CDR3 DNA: TGTGCCAGCAGCTTAGTAAGGGTAGCAAATGAGCAGTTCTTC; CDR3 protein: CASSLVRVANEQFF
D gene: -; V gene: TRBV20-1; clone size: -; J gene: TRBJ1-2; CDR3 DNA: TGCAGTGCTAGACCCACAGTTTTCTATGGCTACACCTTC; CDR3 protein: CSARPTVFYGYTF
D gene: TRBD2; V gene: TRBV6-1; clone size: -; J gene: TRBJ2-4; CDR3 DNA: TGTGCCAGCAGTGGTAAAGCGGGGGGCATAGCCAAAAACATTCAGTACTTC; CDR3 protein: CASSGKAGGIAKNIQYF
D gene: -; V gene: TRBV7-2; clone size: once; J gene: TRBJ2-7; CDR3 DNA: TGTGCCAGCAGCTCGAACCCGACCTACGAGCAGTACTTC; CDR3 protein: CASSSNPTYEQYF
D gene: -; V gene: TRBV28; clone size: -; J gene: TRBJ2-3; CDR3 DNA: TGTGCCAGCAGTTCACAAATAATGCAGTATTTT; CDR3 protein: CASSSQIMQYF
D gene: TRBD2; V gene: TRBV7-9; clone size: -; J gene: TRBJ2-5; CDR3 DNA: TGTGCCAGCGCCCTCGACGGGGGAGGGGAGACCCAGTACTTC; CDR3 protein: CASALDGGGETQYF
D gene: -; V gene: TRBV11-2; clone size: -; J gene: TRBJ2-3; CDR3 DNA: TGTGCCAGCAGCCCTACCGGACAACCCGGGGATACGCAGTATTTT; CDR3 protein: CASSPTGQPGDTQYF
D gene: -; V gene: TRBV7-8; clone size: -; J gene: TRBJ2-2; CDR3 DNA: TGTGCCAGCACATACACCGGGGAGCTGTTTTTT; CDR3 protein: CASTYTGELFF
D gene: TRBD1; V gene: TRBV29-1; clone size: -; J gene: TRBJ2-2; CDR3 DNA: TGCAGCGTGCGAGGGGGACAGGCGAACACCGGGGAGCTGTTTTTT; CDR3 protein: CSVRGGQANTGELFF
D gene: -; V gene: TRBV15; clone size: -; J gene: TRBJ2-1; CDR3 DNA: TGTGCCACCAACAGGGGATCTCTCGGGGGCTACAATGAGCAGTTCTTC; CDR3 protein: CATNRGSLGGYNEQFF
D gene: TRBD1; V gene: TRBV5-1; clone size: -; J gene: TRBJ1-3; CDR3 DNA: TGCGCCAGCAGCTCGATGACAGGGACTGGAAACACCATATATTTT; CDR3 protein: CASSSMTGTGNTIYF
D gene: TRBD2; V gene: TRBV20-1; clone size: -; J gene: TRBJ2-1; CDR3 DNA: TGCAGTGCTAGAGGCCGGGGGGGACCGCTCTACAATGAGCAGTTCTTC; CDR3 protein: CSARGRGGPLYNEQFF
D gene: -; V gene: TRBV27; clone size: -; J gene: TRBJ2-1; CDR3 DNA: TGTGCCAGCAGTTGGGGCAGGGAGCAGTTCTTC; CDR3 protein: CASSWGREQFF
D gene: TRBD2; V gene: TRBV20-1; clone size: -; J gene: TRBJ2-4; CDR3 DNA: TGCAGTGCTAGCTTGGGACTAGCGGGGCCGGGGGACATTCAGTACTTC; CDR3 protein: CSASLGLAGPGDIQYF
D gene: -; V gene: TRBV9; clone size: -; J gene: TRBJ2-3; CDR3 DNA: TGTGCCAGCAGCCCCACCGTTGGCGCAGATACGCAGTATTTT; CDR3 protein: CASSPTVGADTQYF
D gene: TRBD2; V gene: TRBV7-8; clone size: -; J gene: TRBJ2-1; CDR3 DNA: TGTGCCAGCAGCTCCACTAGCGGGGGGACTCTCAATGAGCAGTTCTTC; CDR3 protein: CASSSTSGGTLNEQFF
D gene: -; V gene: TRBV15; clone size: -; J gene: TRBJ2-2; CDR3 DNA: TGTGCCACCAGCAGAGAATTGAGCGGATTGAACACCGGGGAGCTGTTTTTT; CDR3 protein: CATSRELSGLNTGELFF
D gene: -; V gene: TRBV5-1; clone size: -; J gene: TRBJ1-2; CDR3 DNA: TGCGCCAGCAGCTTGGACGCTGGGAACTATGGCTACACCTTC; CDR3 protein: CASSLDAGNYGYTF
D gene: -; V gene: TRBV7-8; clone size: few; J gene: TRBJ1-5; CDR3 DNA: TGTGCCAGCAGCTTCAGGGGTCGCAATCAGCCCCAGCATTTT; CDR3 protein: CASSFRGRNQPQHF
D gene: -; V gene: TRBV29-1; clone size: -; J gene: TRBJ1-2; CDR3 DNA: TGCAGCGTTCCCCGCACAGGCTTCTATGGCTACACCTTC; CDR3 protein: CSVPRTGFYGYTF
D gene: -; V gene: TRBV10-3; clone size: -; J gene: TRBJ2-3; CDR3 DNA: TGTGCCATCAGTGAGGGGCGGGAAGGTACAGATACGCAGTATTTT; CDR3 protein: CAISEGREGTDTQYF
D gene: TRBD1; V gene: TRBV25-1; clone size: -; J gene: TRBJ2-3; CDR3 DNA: TGTGCCAGCACCAAGGGACAGGGTTCAGGAGATACGCAGTATTTT; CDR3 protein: CASTKGQGSGDTQYF
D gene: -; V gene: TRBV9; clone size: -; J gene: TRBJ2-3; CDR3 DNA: TGTGCCAGCAGCGTAAGGTGGGAGGTTAGCACAGATACGCAGTATTTT; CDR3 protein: CASSVRWEVSTDTQYF